Listed here are 30 T cell receptor beta chains from one sample, sequenced in a study of shared clonotypes between healthy human individuals (dated by TCRdb to about 2020). Receptor amplification or capture employed the immunoSEQ multiplex PCR assay. TCRdb took this table from immuneACCESS and kept in-frame rearrangements with V and J called. Such tables lack part of the clones; where checked against another copy, unresolved V genes explain under half of the gap, and the rest is unexplained. This sample gives some 980,000 clones in total; approximately 76% of them show up just once. Together, the top ten hold 1.5% of the sample. The sample comprised memory CD4+ T cells sorted from blood. The cell subset or site tag for this specimen amounts to: CD45RA-negative fraction. The source of these receptors is a man between 18 and 35 years old in good health.

The genes are TRBV4-3 and TRBJ2-1, with TRBD2 as a possible D gene (6 bases). Germline CDR1 LGHNA, CDR2 YSLEER. The CDR3 has 15 residues. V was trimmed by 4 bases and J by 0 bases, leaving 10 bases between them. The CDR3 nucleotides read TGCGCCAGCAGCCCTACTAGCCCCTCCTACAATGAGCAGTTCTTC. It encodes CASSPTSPSYNEQFF.

V and J are TRBV7-2 and TRBJ2-2; 9 nucleotides match TRBD2. The CDR3 is 16 amino acids. The trim removed 5 bases at V and 5 bases at J, leaving 9 bases unmatched. CDR1 and CDR2 from the germline V gene are SGHTA and FQGNSA. CDR3 nucleotide sequence: TGTGCCAGCAGCCCCGGGGGCCTAGCGGGGACCGGGGAGCTGTTTTTT. Translation: CASSPGGLAGTGELFF.

This chain uses TRBV7-2 with TRBJ2-1, with D tentatively TRBD1 or TRBD2 (5 bases each). The CDR3 covers 15 residues. Germline assignment: CDR1 SGHTA and CDR2 FQGNSA. V lost 5 bases to trimming and J lost 2 bases, with 13 bases between them. The CDR3, as DNA: TGTGCCAGCAGCGGAGCCGGGACCACCTACAATGAGCAGTTCTTC. Its translation: CASSGAGTTYNEQFF.

The rearrangement joins TRBV6-5 to TRBJ2-5, with 9 bases identical to TRBD1. The germline gives CDR1 MNHEY, CDR2 SVGAGI. The CDR3 contains 16 residues. V shed 4 bases, J shed 6 bases, and the junction held 12 bases outside the gene matches. The CDR3: CASSWDLGQGMKTQYF. The CDR3 DNA follows: TGTGCCAGCAGTTGGGATTTGGGACAGGGAATGAAGACCCAGTACTTC.

This clone was detected once. V is TRBV7-9 and J is TRBJ2-5, with 8 bases fitting TRBD2. V was pared by 5 bases and J by 3 bases, with 8 bases of the junction left unmatched. The CDR3 totals 15 residues. Germline CDR1 and CDR2: SEHNR and FQNEAQ (reference sequence). DNA of the CDR3: TGTGCCAGCAGCCCCGGGGGAGCGGGAGAAGAGACCCAGTACTTC. Translation: CASSPGGAGEETQYF.

In its sample, this clone was seen a few times. The chain has TRBV5-6 and TRBJ2-5; TRBD1 matches at 7 bases. This CDR3 region has 16 residues. Germline values: CDR1 SGHDT, CDR2 YYEEEE. Trimming at V came to 4 bases and at J to 0 bases, leaving 9 bases not matched to a gene. The CDR3 spells CASSLGTASYQETQYF. In DNA form, the CDR3 reads TGTGCCAGCAGCCTAGGGACAGCCTCGTACCAAGAGACCCAGTACTTC.

The rearrangement uses TRBV11-2 and TRBJ2-7; TRBD1 aligns across 7 bases. The CDR3 covers 15 residues. The germline CDR1 and CDR2 sequences are SGHAT and FQNNGV. Germline trimming cut 4 bases from V and 5 bases from J; bases unmatched to any gene: 11. The CDR3 DNA reads TGTGCCAGCAGCTCGATTAAAACAGGGGCCAACGAGCAGTACTTC. Residues: CASSSIKTGANEQYF.

The chain recombines TRBV9 with TRBJ1-5, with 10 bases that match TRBD1. The junction had 4 bases not matched to a gene; V was cut back by 3 bases and J by 7 bases. The CDR3 extends over 14 amino acids. Germline CDR1 and CDR2: SGDLS and YYNGEE. The chain's CDR3 is CASSATGGLQPQHF. CDR3 sequence (DNA): TGTGCCAGCAGCGCGACAGGGGGCTTGCAGCCCCAGCATTTT.

This clone appeared once. V is TRBV6-6 and J is TRBJ2-4; D ambiguous. The CDR3 totals 14 residues. V dropped 5 bases and J dropped 0 bases, with 8 bases sitting between them. Germline V gene sequence: CDR1 MNHNY, CDR2 SVGAGI (reference sequence). The CDR3 nucleotides are TGTGCCAGCAGTCCCGGGCTAGCCAAAAACATTCAGTACTTC. Encoded protein: CASSPGLAKNIQYF.

The rearrangement links TRBV27 to TRBJ2-6, with 7 bases lining up with TRBD1. V shed 1 base and J 9 bases; nucleotides not matched to a gene: 15. The V gene's germline CDR1 is MNHEY and CDR2 SMNVEV (reference sequence). There are 18 residues in the CDR3. The CDR3 region has the DNA TGTGCCAGCAGTTTATTCCCAGGGGGTTCGTCGGGTGGCAACGTCCTGACTTTC. Its translation: CASSLFPGGSSGGNVLTF.

V is TRBV6-1 and J is TRBJ1-4; possible D gene TRBD1, 6 bases. Germline CDR1 MNHNS, CDR2 SASEGT. The CDR3 extends over 16 amino acids. The V gene lost 7 bases and the J gene lost 5 bases, with 20 bases spanning the gap. CDR3 bases: TGTGCCAGCACTGACCACTTAGACAGGCTGAATGAAAAACTGTTTTTT. Translating it yields CASTDHLDRLNEKLFF.

A note on this clone: Other DNA sequences in the same sample also yield this CDR3. This chain joins TRBV18 and TRBJ2-7; D is possibly TRBD1 or TRBD2 (5 bases each). CDR1 is KGHSH and CDR2 is LQKENI in the germline V gene. The CDR3 has 13 amino acids. V lost 0 bases, J lost 3 bases, and 6 bases lay in between. CDR3: CASSPPGVYEQYF. CDR3 nucleotides: TGTGCCAGCTCACCACCGGGGGTCTACGAGCAGTACTTC.

This clone has just a few counts. The gene calls are TRBV5-1 and TRBJ2-7, with a weak D call TRBD2 (5 bases). The CDR3 runs 14 residues. Trimming took off 2 bases at V and 3 bases at J, with 12 bases between the two ends. Germline V CDR1 and CDR2: SGHRS, YFSETQ. CDR3 nucleotides: TGCGCCAGCAGCTTACTAGGTCTCGACTACGAGCAGTACTTC. Residues: CASSLLGLDYEQYF.

This clone was detected a few times. The chain joins TRBV10-1 to TRBJ2-2, with D perhaps assigned TRBD1 or TRBD2 (5 bases each). The V end was cut by 4 bases, the J end by 2 bases, with 5 bases between. The CDR3 totals 13 residues. Germline loops: CDR1 WNHNN, CDR2 SYGVQD (reference sequence). The DNA of the CDR3 is TGCGCCAGCAGTGGGGACAACACCGGGGAGCTGTTTTTT. Its translation: CASSGDNTGELFF.

The chain links TRBV4-1 to TRBJ1-2, with D unclear. The CDR3 sequence is 12 residues long. Per germline, CDR1 MGHRA and CDR2 YSYEKL. V shed 5 bases and J shed 4 bases, with 8 bases lying between them. DNA for the CDR3: TGCGCCAGCAGCGAAGCAGGCTATGGCTACACCTTC. This encodes CASSEAGYGYTF.

This clone has more than one count but fewer than ten. The V gene is TRBV11-2, the J gene TRBJ1-1; unclear D gene. Germline CDR1 SGHAT, CDR2 FQNNGV. This CDR3 comprises 14 residues. V lost 7 bases and J 0 bases, leaving 12 bases between the germline ends. CDR3 sequence: CASTASSVNTEAFF. The CDR3 region has the DNA TGTGCCAGCACCGCCTCCTCTGTGAACACTGAAGCTTTCTTT. Full variable domain (remainder filled in from reference TRBV11-2 and TRBJ1-1): EAGVAQSPRYKIIEKRQSVAFWCNPISGHATLYWYQQILGQGPKLLIQFQNNGVVDDSQLPKDRFSAERLKGVDSTLKIQPAKLEDSAVYLCASTASSVNTEAFFGQGTRLTVV.

This clone was observed at least ten times. The V call is TRBV28, the J call TRBJ2-7; 9 nucleotides line up with TRBD1. This CDR3 is 14 amino acids long. Germline V gene lookup returns CDR1 MDHEN and CDR2 SYDVKM. V shed 3 bases and J 3 bases; nucleotides not matched to a gene: 3. Written as DNA, the CDR3 is TGTGCCAGCAGTTTTCCGGGACAGGGCTACGAGCAGTACTTC. It codes for CASSFPGQGYEQYF.

This rearrangement joins TRBV5-1 to TRBJ1-1, with D perhaps TRBD1 (6 bases). The CDR3 length is 11 residues. Germline assignment: CDR1 SGHRS and CDR2 YFSETQ. Trimming shortened V by 7 bases and J by 11 bases, and 15 bases separated the two germline ends. The CDR3 spells CASSSGVSAFF. The CDR3 nucleotides are TGCGCCAGCTCTTCAGGGGTGTCTGCTTTCTTT.

The chain employs TRBV7-9 and TRBJ1-1, with 8 bases matching TRBD1. This CDR3 spans 13 amino acids. The V segment lost 4 bases and the J segment 4 bases; nucleotides outside the gene matches: 2. Germline-derived CDR1 and CDR2 are SEHNR and FQNEAQ (reference sequence). The CDR3: CASSSQGATEAFF. The CDR3 nucleotides are TGTGCCAGCAGCTCGCAGGGGGCCACTGAAGCTTTCTTT.

CDR3: CASSQQNQQFF. The CDR3 DNA is TGTGCCAGCAGCCAACAGAACCAGCAGTTCTTC. The rearrangement uses TRBV11-2 and TRBJ2-1; D uncertain. The CDR3 consists of 11 residues. Germline V CDR1 and CDR2: SGHAT, FQNNGV. V shed 5 bases and J shed 11 bases, with 10 bases lying between them.

With respect to this clone: Other nucleotide sequences in the sample specify the same CDR3. The rearrangement joins TRBV18 to TRBJ2-2; D is unresolved. V dropped 3 bases and J dropped 0 bases, with 8 bases sitting between them. Germline CDR1 reads KGHSH; CDR2 reads LQKENI. CDR3 length: 15 residues. This CDR3 is CASSPRGANTGELFF. The CDR3 DNA is TGTGCCAGCTCACCTCGCGGAGCGAACACCGGGGAGCTGTTTTTT.

The chain recombines TRBV5-4 with TRBJ2-5, with 7 bases fitting TRBD2. CDR1 is SGHNT, CDR2 YYREEE, per germline (reference sequence). This CDR3 has 13 residues. Trimming cost V 2 bases and J 7 bases; bases outside gene matches: 5. The CDR3 coding sequence is TGTGCCAGCAGCTTAACGGAGCGGGGGACCCAGTACTTC. This sequence encodes CASSLTERGTQYF.

This sequence joins TRBV7-2 and TRBJ2-1, with 7 bases lining up with TRBD1. Trimming removed 1 base from V and 10 bases from J; junction bases left unmatched: 13. The CDR3 contains 16 residues. Germline V gives CDR1 SGHTA, CDR2 FQGNSA. CDR3 loop: CASSLEVGKGAREQFF. The CDR3 DNA sequence: TGTGCCAGCAGCTTAGAGGTGGGGAAGGGGGCCCGGGAGCAGTTCTTC. Full variable domain (outside the CDR3, taken from reference TRBV7-2 and TRBJ2-1): GAGVSQSPSNKVTEKGKDVELRCDPISGHTALYWYRQSLGQGLEFLIYFQGNSAPDKSGLPSDRFSAERTGGSVSTLTIQRTQQEDSAVYLCASSLEVGKGAREQFFGPGTRLTVL.

This clone has a handful of counts. V is TRBV18 and J is TRBJ1-1, with D possibly matching TRBD1 (5 bases). The CDR3 spans 15 residues. Germline V CDR1 and CDR2: KGHSH, LQKENI. Trimming cost V 4 bases and J 0 bases, with 12 bases left between them. The DNA for the CDR3 is TGTGCCAGCTCACGGCAGGGTGGGATGAACACTGAAGCTTTCTTT. Its protein is CASSRQGGMNTEAFF. The full variable domain, rest sourced from reference TRBV18 and TRBJ1-1, is NAGVMQNPRHLVRRRGQEARLRCSPMKGHSHVYWYRQLPEEGLKFMVYLQKENIIDESGMPKERFSAEFPKEGPSILRIQQVVRGDSAAYFCASSRQGGMNTEAFFGQGTRLTVV.

The rearrangement links TRBV18 to TRBJ2-3, with 8 bases that match TRBD1. CDR1 is KGHSH, CDR2 LQKENI, per germline. This CDR3 comprises 15 residues. The V and J ends lost 3 bases and 4 bases, in that order; junction bases with no gene match: 6. This CDR3 reads CASSPSGQGADTQYF. CDR3 DNA sequence: TGTGCCAGCTCACCGTCTGGACAGGGCGCAGATACGCAGTATTTT.

The chain combines TRBV30 with TRBJ2-3; tentatively, D is TRBD2 (6 bases). Germline-derived CDR1 and CDR2 are GTSNPN and SVGIG (reference sequence). V dropped 2 bases and J dropped 5 bases, with 14 bases sitting between them. The CDR3 has 14 residues. This chain's CDR3 is CAWSRGMVRDTQYF. CDR3 sequence (DNA): TGTGCCTGGAGTCGCGGGATGGTTAGAGATACGCAGTATTTT.

The chain links TRBV6-6 to TRBJ2-7, with 8 bases matching TRBD1. The CDR3 sequence is 15 residues long. V lost 6 bases, J lost 1 base, and 8 bases stayed unmatched. CDR1 is MNHNY, CDR2 SVGAGI, per germline (reference sequence). The CDR3 loop reads CASSSTGTGSYEQYF. CDR3 DNA: TGTGCCAGCAGCAGTACCGGGACAGGATCCTACGAGCAGTACTTC.

Only one count was recorded for this clone. V is TRBV6-5 and J is TRBJ2-7; D is uncertain. This CDR3 has 15 amino acids. Germline loops: CDR1 MNHEY, CDR2 SVGAGI. The V gene lost 2 bases and the J gene lost 7 bases, with 18 bases spanning the gap. Written as DNA, the CDR3 is TGTGCCAGCAGTTACGAAATAGGGCCCTATCTAGAGCAGTACTTC. This translates into CASSYEIGPYLEQYF.

This chain links TRBV7-2 with TRBJ2-3; 9 nucleotides agree with TRBD2. The germline V gene has CDR1 SGHTA and CDR2 FQGNSA. This CDR3 region has 15 residues. V gave up 7 bases and J gave up 5 bases; unmatched junction bases: 10. CDR3 DNA sequence: TGTGCCAGCACCTTGGTTGTACTAGCGGGAGATACGCAGTATTTT. As protein: CASTLVVLAGDTQYF.

The V call is TRBV9, the J call TRBJ2-1; D gene uncertain. This CDR3 comprises 16 residues. Germline lookup yields CDR1 SGDLS and CDR2 YYNGEE. V lost 2 bases and J lost 2, with 14 bases in between. The CDR3 DNA sequence: TGTGCCAGCAGCGTCAGGTGGCAGACGACCTACAATGAGCAGTTCTTC. Translation: CASSVRWQTTYNEQFF.